This TCR beta chain is from a study of T cell responses to AZD1222 COVID-19 vaccine. Findings of the study overall: Donors skewed white British and female; clonal diversity was possibly underestimated.

Trimming took 5 bases from V and 0 from J, leaving 7 bases between them. The CDR3 extends over 13 amino acids. The germline V gene encodes CDR1 LGHNA and CDR2 YSLEER. About this clone: Antigen: not known.

Method: immunoSEQ multiplex PCR; TCRdb's copy keeps in-frame clones and lacks some. There are 60,000 to 90,000 clones in the sample; over 65% occur only once, and roughly 29% lies in the top ten. Sequenced here: peripheral blood, sampled 28 days after the second dose of the MenACWY control vaccine. This sequence was found in an adult who received the MenACWY meningococcal vaccine as a control. The chain recombines TRBV4-3 with TRBJ1-1; D is unclear. CDR3 protein: CASSADLNTEAFF. The CDR3 DNA is TGCGCCAGCAGCGCGGACTTGAACACTGAAGCTTTCTTT.